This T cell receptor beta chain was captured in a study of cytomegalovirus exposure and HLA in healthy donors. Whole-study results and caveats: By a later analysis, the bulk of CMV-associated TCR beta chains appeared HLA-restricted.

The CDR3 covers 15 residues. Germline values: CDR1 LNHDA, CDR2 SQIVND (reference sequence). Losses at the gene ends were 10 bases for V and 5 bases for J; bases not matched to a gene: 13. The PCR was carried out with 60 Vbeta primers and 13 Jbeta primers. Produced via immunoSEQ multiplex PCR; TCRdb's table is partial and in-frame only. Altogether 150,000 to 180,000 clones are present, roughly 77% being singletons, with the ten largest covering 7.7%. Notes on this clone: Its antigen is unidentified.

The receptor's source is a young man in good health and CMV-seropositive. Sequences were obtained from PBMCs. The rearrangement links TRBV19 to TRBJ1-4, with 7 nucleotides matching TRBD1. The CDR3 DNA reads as TGTGCCACCTCACCGAAGGGGGCGCGGAATGAAAAACTGTTTTTT. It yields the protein CATSPKGARNEKLFF. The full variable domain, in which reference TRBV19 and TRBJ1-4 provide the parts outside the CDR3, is DGGITQSPKYLFRKEGQNVTLSCEQNLNHDAMYWYRQDPGQGLRLIYYSQIVNDFQKGDIAEGYSVSREKKESFPLTVTSAQKNPTAFYLCATSPKGARNEKLFFGSGTQLSVL.